The rows below give T cell receptor beta chains drawn from one sample of a study of blood T cells in healthy people across ages. TCRdb passed the 5' RACE reads through MiXCR, listing each CDR3 protein once. The data show roughly 2 million distinct CDR3 sequences, with 49% seen just once and approximately 2.1% held by the top ten. Sequenced sample: blood. The receptors were sampled from a woman aged 35 to 49 in good health. The CDR3 runs from the conserved cysteine through the conserved F or W. The order of the fields is V gene, CDR3 length, D gene, J gene, clone size, CDR3 protein, CDR3 DNA. A D gene is named only where the DNA matches it firmly. Size is omitted from some rows. Given values are once, few, many or a class for expanded clones.

TRBV2,15,TRBD2,TRBJ2-5,-,CASMGSGGPDNEQYF,TGTGCCAGCATGGGGTCGGGGGGACCAGACAATGAGCAGTACTTC
TRBV7-2,17,-,TRBJ2-5,many,CASSLVRTTEGGETQYF,TGTGCCAGCAGCTTAGTTAGGACCACAGAGGGTGGGGAGACCCAGTACTTC
TRBV6-1,13,TRBD1,TRBJ1-5,-,CASRTTGTGPQHF,TGTGCCAGCAGGACGACAGGGACCGGGCCCCAGCATTTT
TRBV7-2,17,TRBD2,TRBJ2-5,few,CASSLGTSGGYQETQYF,TGTGCCAGCAGCTTAGGGACTAGCGGGGGGTACCAAGAGACCCAGTACTTC
TRBV28,15,TRBD1,TRBJ2-4,-,CASSFLGQGAREQYF,TGTGCCAGCAGTTTCTTAGGACAGGGGGCAAGGGAGCAGTACTTC
TRBV4-3,13,TRBD1,TRBJ1-5,few,CASSPTGVQPQHF,TGCGCCAGCAGTCCAACAGGGGTTCAGCCCCAGCATTTT
TRBV10-3,13,TRBD2,TRBJ2-7,few,CAIRGGDSYEQYF,TGTGCCATCAGGGGGGGGGACTCCTACGAGCAGTACTTC
TRBV12-3/TRBV12-4,12,-,TRBJ1-2,few,CASSQRTAGYTF,TGTGCCAGCAGTCAACGGACTGCCGGCTACACCTTC
TRBV20-1,13,-,TRBJ1-4,few,CSPTQVGMEKLFF,TGCAGCCCAACCCAAGTAGGCATGGAAAAACTGTTTTTT
TRBV9,16,TRBD1,TRBJ2-3,-,CASSVVGTGGTDTQYF,TGTGCCAGCAGCGTAGTTGGGACAGGGGGCACAGATACGCAGTATTTT
TRBV20-1,12,-,TRBJ1-2,few,CSATESWRGYTF,TGCAGTGCTACGGAGAGTTGGCGGGGCTACACCTTC
TRBV2,13,-,TRBJ2-7,-,CASSGRTGGEQYF,TGTGCCAGCAGCGGAAGGACAGGAGGGGAGCAGTACTTC
TRBV10-3,16,TRBD2,TRBJ2-5,-,CAISLTSGGDQETQYF,TGTGCCATCAGCCTTACTAGCGGGGGGGACCAAGAGACCCAGTACTTC
TRBV20-1,11,-,TRBJ2-1,-,CSARAVLEQFF,TGCAGTGCTAGAGCTGTACTCGAGCAGTTCTTC
TRBV12-3/TRBV12-4,14,-,TRBJ2-3,-,CASSITGGTDTQYF,TGTGCCAGCAGCATCACGGGGGGCACAGATACGCAGTATTTT
TRBV7-2,14,-,TRBJ1-2,-,CASSPYIVNYGYTF,TGTGCCAGCAGCCCCTATATTGTTAACTATGGCTACACCTTC
TRBV5-6,13,-,TRBJ2-7,-,CASRETSRGEQYF,TGTGCCAGCAGGGAAACCTCCAGAGGAGAGCAGTACTTC
TRBV4-2,15,-,TRBJ2-7,few,CASSQEKGTPYEQYF,TGTGCCAGCAGCCAAGAGAAGGGAACCCCCTACGAGCAGTACTTC
TRBV5-1,14,-,TRBJ1-1,-,CASSLAEPPTEAFF,TGCGCCAGCAGCTTGGCCGAGCCGCCCACTGAAGCTTTCTTT
TRBV20-1,15,TRBD2,TRBJ2-5,-,CSAREYRETGGTQYF,TGCAGTGCTAGGGAGTACCGCGAAACGGGAGGGACCCAGTACTTC
TRBV25-1,15,TRBD1,TRBJ2-3,-,CASSVWTGSGDTQYF,TGTGCCAGCAGTGTATGGACAGGGAGTGGAGATACGCAGTATTTT
TRBV5-1,12,-,TRBJ2-5,few,CASRVSSQTQYF,TGCGCCAGCAGGGTTAGTTCGCAGACCCAGTACTTC
TRBV18,15,-,TRBJ2-3,-,CASSPRRESTDTQYF,TGTGCCAGCTCACCACGGAGGGAGTCCACAGATACGCAGTATTTT
TRBV4-1,12,-,TRBJ2-1,few,CASRSIRDEQFF,TGCGCCAGCAGATCAATACGGGATGAGCAGTTCTTC
TRBV20-1,14,-,TRBJ2-6,-,CSADFRAGANVLTF,TGCAGTGCTGACTTCCGGGCTGGGGCCAACGTCCTGACTTTC
TRBV19,14,-,TRBJ2-5,once,CASSQTATSGTQYF,TGTGCCAGTAGCCAAACCGCTACCTCAGGGACCCAGTACTTC
TRBV5-1,15,-,TRBJ2-7,-,CASSAIQGLAYEQYF,TGCGCCAGCAGCGCAATACAGGGTCTTGCCTACGAGCAGTACTTC
TRBV28,15,TRBD2,TRBJ2-5,-,CASSPTTSRQETQYF,TGTGCCAGCAGTCCGACGACTAGCCGCCAAGAGACCCAGTACTTC
TRBV20-1,12,-,TRBJ2-5,few,CSASGNKETQYF,TGCAGTGCTAGCGGAAACAAAGAGACCCAGTACTTC
TRBV24-1,13,-,TRBJ2-3,-,CATSDAGRILQYF,TGTGCCACCAGTGATGCGGGACGGATACTGCAGTATTTT
TRBV21-1,15,-,TRBJ2-1,-,CASSKAGTDYNEQFF,TGTGCCAGCAGCAAAGCGGGGACGGATTACAATGAGCAGTTCTTC
TRBV6-5,14,-,TRBJ2-7,-,CATYSGSPPYEQYF,TGTGCCACCTACAGCGGATCCCCGCCCTACGAGCAGTACTTC
TRBV28,19,TRBD1,TRBJ2-1,-,CASSDPIGTGYSSYNEQFF,TGTGCCAGCAGTGACCCCATAGGGACAGGGTACAGCTCCTACAATGAGCAGTTCTTC
TRBV4-3,18,-,TRBJ1-2,few,CASSQVIGAPNLGDGYTF,TGCGCCAGCAGCCAAGTCATAGGGGCTCCCAATCTAGGGGATGGCTACACCTTC
TRBV20-1,11,-,TRBJ1-6,-,CSARTASPLHF,TGCAGTGCCCGGACAGCCTCACCCCTCCACTTT
TRBV29-1,12,-,TRBJ1-4,-,CGVARGGEKLFF,TGCGGCGTTGCGAGGGGCGGTGAAAAACTGTTTTTT
TRBV7-9,14,-,TRBJ2-1,-,CASRTPLIRNEQFF,TGTGCCAGCAGGACCCCGCTTATCAGAAATGAGCAGTTCTTC
TRBV12-5,15,TRBD1,TRBJ2-1,-,CASGPGQGAGNEQFF,TGTGCTAGTGGCCCTGGACAGGGGGCGGGTAATGAGCAGTTCTTC
TRBV5-6,14,-,TRBJ1-1,-,CASSLIVLNTEAFF,TGTGCCAGCAGCTTGATTGTTCTGAACACTGAAGCTTTCTTT
TRBV7-2,13,-,TRBJ2-5,-,CACSADKQETQYF,TGTGCCTGCAGCGCTGACAAGCAAGAGACCCAGTACTTC
TRBV6-5,16,-,TRBJ2-5,few,CASSYSPTGWRETQYF,TGTGCCAGCAGTTACTCGCCAACAGGCTGGCGGGAGACCCAGTACTTC
TRBV27,13,-,TRBJ1-1,-,CASSTRTNTEAFF,TGTGCCAGCAGCACGCGGACTAACACTGAAGCTTTCTTT
TRBV12-3/TRBV12-4,16,-,TRBJ2-7,-,CASSSAPRGARGEQYF,TGTGCCAGCAGTTCGGCCCCTCGGGGGGCGCGAGGCGAGCAGTACTTC
TRBV7-2,12,-,TRBJ1-2,once,CASSLAWGGYTF,TGTGCCAGCAGCTTAGCGTGGGGTGGCTACACCTTC
TRBV6-5,12,-,TRBJ2-3,-,CASSQKADTQYF,TGTGCCAGCAGTCAGAAGGCAGATACGCAGTATTTT
TRBV20-1,12,-,TRBJ1-5,-,CSVRGDNQPQHF,TGCAGTGTCCGGGGGGACAATCAGCCCCAGCATTTT
TRBV5-4,15,-,TRBJ2-7,-,CASSCRGGAVYEQYF,TGTGCCAGCAGCTGCCGAGGGGGGGCGGTCTACGAGCAGTACTTC
TRBV7-8,15,TRBD2,TRBJ2-1,-,CASSLGLGNHNEQFF,TGTGCCAGCAGCTTGGGACTAGGAAATCACAATGAGCAGTTCTTC
TRBV20-1,15,-,TRBJ1-4,-,CSARDGSRYEEKLFF,TGCAGTGCTAGAGATGGATCGAGGTATGAGGAAAAACTGTTTTTT
TRBV15,14,-,TRBJ2-1,-,CATSTGHSYNEQFF,TGTGCCACCAGTACAGGACACTCCTACAATGAGCAGTTCTTC